The text below deals with one TCR beta chain. Its antigen is unknown. This sample was included in a study of T cell responses to AZD1222 COVID-19 vaccine. Study information: Second-dose groups at about 4 or about 12 weeks were pooled. Whole-study findings and limits: Females outnumbered males among donors, who were mostly white British; clonal diversity was possibly underestimated. Reportedly, close to half of spike-specific TCRs are directed against unmutated variant regions.

Germline V gene lookup returns CDR1 MDHEN and CDR2 SYDVKM. CDR3 length: 14 residues. V dropped 6 bases and J dropped 4; count of bases not matched to a gene: 4. The repertoire was sequenced with immunoSEQ multiplex PCR; TCRdb's copy has only in-frame clones and lacks some. This sample has 150,000 to 200,000 clones, with around 92% found just once. The chain carries TRBV28 and TRBJ2-3, with 10 bases that match TRBD2. The TCR was taken from an adult in good health. Sequencing used peripheral blood, obtained on day 0 of AZD1222 vaccination. In DNA form, the CDR3 reads TGTGCCAGCAGCCCTAGCGGGAGTGCAGATACGCAGTATTTT. Translating gives CASSPSGSADTQYF.